In its sample, the clone carrying this T cell receptor beta chain was seen many times. The antigen remains undetermined. Germline V gene sequence: CDR1 SEHNR, CDR2 FQNEAQ (reference sequence). The CDR3 is made up of 13 amino acids. V shed 5 bases and J shed 7 bases, with 14 bases lying between them. Both iRepertoire HTBI primers and Arm-PCR of CDR3 regions were used to build the TCR beta libraries. TCRdb processed the multiplex PCR reads anew with MiXCR; each CDR3 protein has one entry. The sample has a few hundred thousand distinct CDR3 sequences; 15% are singletons. Time point in this sample: newly diagnosed GD, antithyroid drugs for less than 3 months. Making the TCR library involved RNA that had been extracted from PBMCs. American Thyroid Association guidelines served as the basis for diagnosing Graves' disease. This sample was included in a study of regulatory T cells in long-lasting Graves disease.

The study, taken as a whole, reports: Those with persistent disease had in common more public clonotypes (2,741) than new patients (approximately 890).

The sample was also linked to a second study, of T cells in Graves' hyperthyroidism and ophthalmopathy. Turning to that study: Patients with uncontrolled infections, other autoimmune diseases, pregnancy or lactation were excluded. HTBI primers were the set used in a first-round RT-PCR of the TCR CDR3.

Sequencing was performed on peripheral blood mononuclear cells (PBMCs), taken at new diagnosis, from a patient treated with antithyroid drugs. J is TRBJ1-2 and V is TRBV7-9; D gene unclear. This sequence originates from a woman in her 40s with Graves disease. The CDR3 protein is CASSPVSQTGYTF. The CDR3 DNA sequence: TGTGCCAGCAGCCCGGTATCCCAAACTGGCTACACCTTC.